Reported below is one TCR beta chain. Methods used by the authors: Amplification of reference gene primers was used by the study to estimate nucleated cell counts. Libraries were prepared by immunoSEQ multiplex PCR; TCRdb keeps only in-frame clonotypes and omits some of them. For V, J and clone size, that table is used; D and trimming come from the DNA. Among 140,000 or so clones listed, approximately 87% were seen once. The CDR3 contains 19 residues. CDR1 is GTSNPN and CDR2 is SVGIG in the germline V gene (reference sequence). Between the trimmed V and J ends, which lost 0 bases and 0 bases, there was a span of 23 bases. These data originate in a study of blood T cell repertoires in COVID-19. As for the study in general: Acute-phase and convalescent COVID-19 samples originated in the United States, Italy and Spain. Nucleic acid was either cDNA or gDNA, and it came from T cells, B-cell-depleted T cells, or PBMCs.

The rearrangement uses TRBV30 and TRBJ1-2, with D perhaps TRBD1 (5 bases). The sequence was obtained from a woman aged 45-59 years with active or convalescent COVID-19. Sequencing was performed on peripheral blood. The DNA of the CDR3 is TGTGCCTGGAGTGTACTCCGACCGACGACAGTTACCGCTAACTATGGCTACACCTTC. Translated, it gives CAWSVLRPTTVTANYGYTF.